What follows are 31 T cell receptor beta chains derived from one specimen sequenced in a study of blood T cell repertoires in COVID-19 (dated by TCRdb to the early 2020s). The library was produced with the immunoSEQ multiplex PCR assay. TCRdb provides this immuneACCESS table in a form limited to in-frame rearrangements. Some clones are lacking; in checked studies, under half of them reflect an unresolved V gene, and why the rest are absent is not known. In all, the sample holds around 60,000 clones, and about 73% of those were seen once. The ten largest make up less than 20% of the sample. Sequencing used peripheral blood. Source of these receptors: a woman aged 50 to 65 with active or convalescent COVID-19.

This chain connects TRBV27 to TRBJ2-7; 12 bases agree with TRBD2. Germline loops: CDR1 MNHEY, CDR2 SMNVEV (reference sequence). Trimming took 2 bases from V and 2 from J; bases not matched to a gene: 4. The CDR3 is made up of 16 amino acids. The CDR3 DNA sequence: TGTGCCAGCAGTTTAGGCCTAGCGGGAGGGACCTACGAGCAGTACTTC. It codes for CASSLGLAGGTYEQYF.

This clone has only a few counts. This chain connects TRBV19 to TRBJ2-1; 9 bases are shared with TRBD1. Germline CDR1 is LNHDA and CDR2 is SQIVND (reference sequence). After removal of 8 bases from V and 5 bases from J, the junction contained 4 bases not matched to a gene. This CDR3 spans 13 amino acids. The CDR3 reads CASRWTGDNEQFF. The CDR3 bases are TGTGCCAGTCGTTGGACAGGGGACAATGAGCAGTTCTTC.

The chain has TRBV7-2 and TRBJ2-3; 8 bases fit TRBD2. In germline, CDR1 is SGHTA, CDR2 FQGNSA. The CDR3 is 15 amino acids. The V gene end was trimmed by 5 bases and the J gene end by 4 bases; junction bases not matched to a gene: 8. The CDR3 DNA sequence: TGTGCCAGCAGCGCAACTAGCGGTTTATCAGATACGCAGTATTTT. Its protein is CASSATSGLSDTQYF.

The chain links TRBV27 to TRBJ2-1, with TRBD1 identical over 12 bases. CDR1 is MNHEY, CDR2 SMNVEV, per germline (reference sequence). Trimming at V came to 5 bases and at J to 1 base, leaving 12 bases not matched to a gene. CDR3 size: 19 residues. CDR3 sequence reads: CASSLIGTGGDGSYNEQFF. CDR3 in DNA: TGTGCCAGCAGTCTCATCGGGACAGGGGGCGATGGTTCCTACAATGAGCAGTTCTTC.

CDR3 region: CASSRGTGSSYEQYF. Here the CDR3 DNA reads TGTGCCAGCAGTAGAGGGACAGGGTCCTCCTACGAGCAGTACTTC. The chain recombines TRBV6-5 with TRBJ2-7; the match to TRBD1 covers 9 bases. The CDR3 loop spans 15 amino acids. The V segment lost 5 bases and the J segment 0 bases; nucleotides outside the gene matches: 5. Germline values: CDR1 MNHEY, CDR2 SVGAGI.

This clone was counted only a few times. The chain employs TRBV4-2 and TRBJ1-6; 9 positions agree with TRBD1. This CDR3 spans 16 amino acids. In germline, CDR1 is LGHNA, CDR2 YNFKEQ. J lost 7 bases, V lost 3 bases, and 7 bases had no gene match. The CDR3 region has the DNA TGTGCCAGCAGCCAGGTATCCGGGACAGGGAATTCACCCCTCCACTTT. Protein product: CASSQVSGTGNSPLHF.

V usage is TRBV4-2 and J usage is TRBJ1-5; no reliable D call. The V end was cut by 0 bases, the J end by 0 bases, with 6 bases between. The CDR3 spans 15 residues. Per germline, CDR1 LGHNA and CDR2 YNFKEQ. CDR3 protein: CASSQELDSNQPQHF. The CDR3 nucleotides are TGTGCCAGCAGCCAAGAATTAGATAGCAATCAGCCCCAGCATTTT.

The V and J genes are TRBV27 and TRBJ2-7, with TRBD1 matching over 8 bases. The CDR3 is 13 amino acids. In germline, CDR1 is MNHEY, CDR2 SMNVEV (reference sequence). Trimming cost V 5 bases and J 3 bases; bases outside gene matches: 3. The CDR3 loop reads CASSPDRGYEQYF. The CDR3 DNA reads TGTGCCAGCAGTCCCGACAGGGGCTACGAGCAGTACTTC.

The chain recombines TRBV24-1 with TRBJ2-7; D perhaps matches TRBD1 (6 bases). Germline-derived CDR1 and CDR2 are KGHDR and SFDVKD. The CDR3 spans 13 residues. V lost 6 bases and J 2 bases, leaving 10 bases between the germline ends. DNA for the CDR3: TGTGCCACCAGTCCGGGACAAGCCTACGAGCAGTACTTC. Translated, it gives CATSPGQAYEQYF.

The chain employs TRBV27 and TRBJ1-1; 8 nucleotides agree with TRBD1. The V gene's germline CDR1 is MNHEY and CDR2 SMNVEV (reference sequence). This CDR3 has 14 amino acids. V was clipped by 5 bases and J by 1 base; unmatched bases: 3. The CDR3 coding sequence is TGTGCCAGCAGTGCCAGGGGGCAGAACACTGAAGCTTTCTTT. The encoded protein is CASSARGQNTEAFF.

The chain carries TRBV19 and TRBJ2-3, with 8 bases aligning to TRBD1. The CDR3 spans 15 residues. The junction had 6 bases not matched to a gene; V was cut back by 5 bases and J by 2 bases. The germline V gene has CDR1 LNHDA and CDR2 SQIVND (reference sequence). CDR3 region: CASSANRGDTDTQYF. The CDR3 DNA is TGTGCCAGTAGTGCCAACAGGGGGGACACAGATACGCAGTATTTT.

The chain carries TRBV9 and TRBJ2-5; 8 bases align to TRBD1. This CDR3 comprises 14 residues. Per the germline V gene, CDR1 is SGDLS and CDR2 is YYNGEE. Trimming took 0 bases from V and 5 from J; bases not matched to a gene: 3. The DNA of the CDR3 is TGTGCCAGCAGCGTAGGACAGGGGTTGGAGACCCAGTACTTC. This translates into CASSVGQGLETQYF. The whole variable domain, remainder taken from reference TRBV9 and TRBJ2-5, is DSGVTQTPKHLITATGQRVTLRCSPRSGDLSVYWYQQSLDQGLQFLIQYYNGEERAKGNILERFSAQQFPDLHSELNLSSLELGDSALYFCASSVGQGLETQYFGPGTRLLVL.

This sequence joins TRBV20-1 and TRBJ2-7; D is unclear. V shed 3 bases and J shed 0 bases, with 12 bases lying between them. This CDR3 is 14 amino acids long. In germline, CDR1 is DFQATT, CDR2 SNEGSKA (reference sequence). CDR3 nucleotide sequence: TGCAGTGCTAGTCCCAGGTCCTTCTCCTACGAGCAGTACTTC. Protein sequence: CSASPRSFSYEQYF.

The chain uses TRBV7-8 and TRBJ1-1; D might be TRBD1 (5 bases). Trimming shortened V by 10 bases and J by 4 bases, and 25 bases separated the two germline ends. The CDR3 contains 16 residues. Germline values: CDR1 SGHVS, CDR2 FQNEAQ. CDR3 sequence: CATSGWGGTAGTEAFF. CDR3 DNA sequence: TGTGCCACCTCAGGATGGGGAGGGACGGCGGGCACTGAAGCTTTCTTT.

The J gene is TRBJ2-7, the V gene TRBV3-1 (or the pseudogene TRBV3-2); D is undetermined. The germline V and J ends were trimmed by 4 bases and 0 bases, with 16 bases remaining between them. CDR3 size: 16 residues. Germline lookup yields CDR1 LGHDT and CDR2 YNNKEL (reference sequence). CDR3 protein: CASSPGGMVYSYEQYF. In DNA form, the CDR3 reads TGTGCCAGCAGCCCCGGCGGAATGGTTTACTCCTACGAGCAGTACTTC.

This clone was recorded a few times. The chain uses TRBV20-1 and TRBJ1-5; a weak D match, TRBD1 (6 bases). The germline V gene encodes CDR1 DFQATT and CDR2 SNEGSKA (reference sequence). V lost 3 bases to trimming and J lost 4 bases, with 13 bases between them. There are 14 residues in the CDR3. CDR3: CSASGQFQNQPQHF. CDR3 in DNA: TGCAGTGCTAGTGGACAGTTCCAGAATCAGCCCCAGCATTTT.

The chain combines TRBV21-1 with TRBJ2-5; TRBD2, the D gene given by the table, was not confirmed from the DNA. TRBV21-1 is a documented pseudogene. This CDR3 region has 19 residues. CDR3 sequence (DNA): TGTGCCAGCAGCAAAGTGGGGGCGGGGAGGGGAAAAGGGGAAGAGACCCAGTACTTC. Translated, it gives CASSKVGAGRGKGEETQYF.

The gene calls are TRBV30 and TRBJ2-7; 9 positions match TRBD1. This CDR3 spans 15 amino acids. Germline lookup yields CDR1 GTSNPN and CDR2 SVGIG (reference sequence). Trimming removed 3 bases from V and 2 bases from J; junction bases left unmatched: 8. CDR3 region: CAWRKTGGVTYEQYF. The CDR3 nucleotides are TGTGCCTGGAGAAAGACAGGGGGAGTAACCTACGAGCAGTACTTC.

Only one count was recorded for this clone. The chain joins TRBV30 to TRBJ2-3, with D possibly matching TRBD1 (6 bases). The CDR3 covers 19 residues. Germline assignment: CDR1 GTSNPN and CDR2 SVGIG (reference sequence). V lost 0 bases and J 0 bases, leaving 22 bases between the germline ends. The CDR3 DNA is TGTGCCTGGAGTGTACGGACCCGCAGACCTACAGGGAGCACAGATACGCAGTATTTT. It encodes CAWSVRTRRPTGSTDTQYF.

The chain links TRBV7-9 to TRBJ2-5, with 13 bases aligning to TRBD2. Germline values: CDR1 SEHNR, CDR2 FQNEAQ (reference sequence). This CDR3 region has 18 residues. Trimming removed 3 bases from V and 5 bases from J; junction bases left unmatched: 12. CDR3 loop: CASSFSLRLAGGTETQYF. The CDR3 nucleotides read TGTGCCAGCAGCTTCTCCCTTAGACTAGCGGGAGGTACGGAGACCCAGTACTTC.

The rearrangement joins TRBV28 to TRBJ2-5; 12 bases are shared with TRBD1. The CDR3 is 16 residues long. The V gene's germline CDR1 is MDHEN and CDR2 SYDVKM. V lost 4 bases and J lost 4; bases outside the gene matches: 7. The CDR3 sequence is CASSWDRGPRGETQYF. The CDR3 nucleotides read TGTGCCAGCAGTTGGGACAGGGGGCCGCGGGGAGAGACCCAGTACTTC.

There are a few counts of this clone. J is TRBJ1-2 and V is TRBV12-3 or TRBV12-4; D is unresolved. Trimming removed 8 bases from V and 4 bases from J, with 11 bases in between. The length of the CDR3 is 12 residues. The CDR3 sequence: CASGTAAYGYTF. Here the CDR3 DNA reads TGTGCCAGCGGAACAGCCGCCTATGGCTACACCTTC.

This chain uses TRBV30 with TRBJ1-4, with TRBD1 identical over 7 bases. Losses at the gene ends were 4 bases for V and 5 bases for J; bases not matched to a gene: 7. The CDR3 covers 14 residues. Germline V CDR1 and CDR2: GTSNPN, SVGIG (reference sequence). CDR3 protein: CAWIHRDSNEKLFF. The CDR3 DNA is TGTGCCTGGATTCATAGGGACAGCAATGAAAAACTGTTTTTT.

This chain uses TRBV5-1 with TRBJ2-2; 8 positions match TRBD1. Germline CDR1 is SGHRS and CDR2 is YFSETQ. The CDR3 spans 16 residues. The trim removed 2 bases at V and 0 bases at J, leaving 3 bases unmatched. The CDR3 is CASSLQDRANTGELFF. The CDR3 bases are TGCGCCAGCAGCTTACAGGACAGGGCGAACACCGGGGAGCTGTTTTTT.

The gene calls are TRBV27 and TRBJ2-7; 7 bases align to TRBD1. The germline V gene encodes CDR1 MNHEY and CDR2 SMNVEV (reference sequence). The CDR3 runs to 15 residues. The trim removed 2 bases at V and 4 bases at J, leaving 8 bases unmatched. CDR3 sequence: CASSLTAGGRYEQYF. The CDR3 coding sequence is TGTGCCAGCAGTTTAACGGCAGGGGGTCGGTACGAGCAGTACTTC.

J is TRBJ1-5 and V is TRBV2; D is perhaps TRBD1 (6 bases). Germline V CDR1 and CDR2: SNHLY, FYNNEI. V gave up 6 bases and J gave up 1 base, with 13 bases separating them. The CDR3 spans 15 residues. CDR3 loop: CASRSTGPSNQPQHF. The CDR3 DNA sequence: TGTGCCAGCAGGAGCACAGGGCCCAGCAATCAGCCCCAGCATTTT.

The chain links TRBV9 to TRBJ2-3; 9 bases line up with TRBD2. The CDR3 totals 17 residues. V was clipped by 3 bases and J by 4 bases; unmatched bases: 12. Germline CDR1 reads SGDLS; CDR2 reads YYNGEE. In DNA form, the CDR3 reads TGTGCCAGCAGCGCGTTCCGGGAGCGGGAGGAGGCAGATACGCAGTATTTT. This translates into CASSAFREREEADTQYF.

The CDR3 DNA is TGCAGCGTCGCGCGACAGGACACTGAAGCTTTCTTT. Amino acids: CSVARQDTEAFF. This chain connects TRBV29-1 to TRBJ1-1; a possible D gene is TRBD1 (6 bases). Germline V gives CDR1 SQVTM, CDR2 ANQGSEA. CDR3 size: 12 residues. Between the trimmed V and J ends, which lost 6 bases and 3 bases, there was a span of 11 bases.

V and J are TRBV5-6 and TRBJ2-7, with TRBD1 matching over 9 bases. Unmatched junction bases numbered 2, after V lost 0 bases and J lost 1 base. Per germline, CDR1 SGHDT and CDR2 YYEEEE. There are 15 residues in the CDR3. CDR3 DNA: TGTGCCAGCAGCTTGGCCGGGACAGGGTCCTACGAGCAGTACTTC. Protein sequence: CASSLAGTGSYEQYF. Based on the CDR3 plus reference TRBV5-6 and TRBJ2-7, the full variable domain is DAGVTQSPTHLIKTRGQQVTLRCSPKSGHDTVSWYQQALGQGPQFIFQYYEEEERQRGNFPDRFSGHQFPNYSSELNVNALLLGDSALYLCASSLAGTGSYEQYFGPGTRLTVT.

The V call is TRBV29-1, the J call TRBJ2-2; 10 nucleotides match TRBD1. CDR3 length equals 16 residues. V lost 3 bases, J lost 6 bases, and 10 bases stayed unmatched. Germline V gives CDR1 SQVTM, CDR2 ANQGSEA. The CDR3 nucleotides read TGCAGCGTTGACTGGGCGACAGGGGGCTGGGCCGGGGAGCTGTTTTTT. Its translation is CSVDWATGGWAGELFF.

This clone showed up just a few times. As DNA, the CDR3 is TGCAGCGTTGATGGGTCAGGCCAAAACATTCAGTACTTC. Residues: CSVDGSGQNIQYF. The chain joins TRBV29-1 to TRBJ2-4; D is unclear. The CDR3 extends over 13 amino acids. V gave up 3 bases and J gave up 5 bases, with 11 bases separating them. Germline CDR1 and CDR2: SQVTM and ANQGSEA. Supplemented by reference TRBV29-1 and TRBJ2-4, the full variable domain reads SAVISQKPSRDICQRGTSLTIQCQVDSQVTMMFWYRQQPGQSLTLIATANQGSEATYESGFVIDKFPISRPNLTFSTLTVSNMSPEDSSIYLCSVDGSGQNIQYFGAGTRLSVL.